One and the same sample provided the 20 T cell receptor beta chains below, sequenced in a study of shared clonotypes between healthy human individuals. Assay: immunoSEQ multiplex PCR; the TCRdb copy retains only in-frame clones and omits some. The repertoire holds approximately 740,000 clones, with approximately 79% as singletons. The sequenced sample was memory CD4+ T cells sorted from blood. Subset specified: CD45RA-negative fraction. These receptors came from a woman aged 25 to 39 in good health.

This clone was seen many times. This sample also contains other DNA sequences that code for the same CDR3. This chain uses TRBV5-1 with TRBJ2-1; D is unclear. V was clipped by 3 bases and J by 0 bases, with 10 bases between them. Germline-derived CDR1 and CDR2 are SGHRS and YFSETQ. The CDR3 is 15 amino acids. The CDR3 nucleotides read TGCGCCAGCAGCTCAGACTCAAACTCCTACAATGAGCAGTTCTTC. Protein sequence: CASSSDSNSYNEQFF.

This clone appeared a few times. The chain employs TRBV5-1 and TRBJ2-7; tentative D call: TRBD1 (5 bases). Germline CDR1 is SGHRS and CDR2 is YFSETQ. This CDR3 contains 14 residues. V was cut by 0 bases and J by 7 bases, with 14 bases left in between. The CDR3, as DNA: TGCGCCAGCAGCTTGGGATGGGGCTCGTGGGAGCAGTACTTC. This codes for CASSLGWGSWEQYF.

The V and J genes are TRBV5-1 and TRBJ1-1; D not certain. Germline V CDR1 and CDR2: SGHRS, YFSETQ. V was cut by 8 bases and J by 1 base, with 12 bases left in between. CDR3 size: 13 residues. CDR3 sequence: CASLLGPNTEAFF. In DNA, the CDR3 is TGCGCCAGTCTACTGGGCCCGAACACTGAAGCTTTCTTT.

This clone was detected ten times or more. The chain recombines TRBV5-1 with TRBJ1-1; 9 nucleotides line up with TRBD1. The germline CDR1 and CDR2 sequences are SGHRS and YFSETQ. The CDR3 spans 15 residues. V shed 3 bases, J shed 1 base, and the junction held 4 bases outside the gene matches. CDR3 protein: CASSWAGQGNTEAFF. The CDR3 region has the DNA TGCGCCAGCAGCTGGGCGGGACAGGGGAACACTGAAGCTTTCTTT.

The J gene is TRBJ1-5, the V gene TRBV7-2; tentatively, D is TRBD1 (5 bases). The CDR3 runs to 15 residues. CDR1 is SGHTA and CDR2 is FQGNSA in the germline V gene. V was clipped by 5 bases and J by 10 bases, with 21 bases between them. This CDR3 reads CASSATGTAEDPQHF. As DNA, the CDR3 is TGTGCCAGCAGCGCAACCGGGACCGCTGAAGACCCCCAGCATTTT.

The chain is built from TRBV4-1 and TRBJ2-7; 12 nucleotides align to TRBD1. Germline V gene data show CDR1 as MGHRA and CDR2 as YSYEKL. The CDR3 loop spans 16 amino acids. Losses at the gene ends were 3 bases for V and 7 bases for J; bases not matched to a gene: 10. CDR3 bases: TGCGCCAGCAGCCATAACCCGGGACAGGGGGCAGGGGAGCAGTACTTC. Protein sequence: CASSHNPGQGAGEQYF.

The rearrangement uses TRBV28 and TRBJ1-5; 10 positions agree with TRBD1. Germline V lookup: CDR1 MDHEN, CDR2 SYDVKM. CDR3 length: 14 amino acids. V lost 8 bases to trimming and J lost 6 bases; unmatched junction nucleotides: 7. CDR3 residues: CASLEGDRGQPQHF. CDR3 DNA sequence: TGTGCCAGCCTCGAAGGGGACAGGGGTCAGCCCCAGCATTTT.

CDR3 sequence: CSVRQGAGYGYTF. In nucleotides, the CDR3 is TGCAGCGTCCGACAGGGGGCCGGCTATGGCTACACCTTC. The V call is TRBV29-1, the J call TRBJ1-2, with 10 bases lining up with TRBD1. Germline values: CDR1 SQVTM, CDR2 ANQGSEA. This CDR3 spans 13 amino acids. V shed 6 bases, J shed 4 bases, and the junction held 5 bases outside the gene matches.

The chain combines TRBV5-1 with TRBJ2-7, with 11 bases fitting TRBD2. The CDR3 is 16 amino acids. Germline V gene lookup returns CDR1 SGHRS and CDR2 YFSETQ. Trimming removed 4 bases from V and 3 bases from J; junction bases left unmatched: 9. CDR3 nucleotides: TGCGCCAGCAGCGGAATGTTAGCGGGAGGGAACTACGAGCAGTACTTC. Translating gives CASSGMLAGGNYEQYF.

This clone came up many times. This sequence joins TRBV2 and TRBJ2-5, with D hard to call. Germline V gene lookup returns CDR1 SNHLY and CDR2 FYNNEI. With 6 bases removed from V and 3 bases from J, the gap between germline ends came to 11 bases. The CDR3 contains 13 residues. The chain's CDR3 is CASRVQVEETQYF. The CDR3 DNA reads TGTGCCAGCAGGGTCCAGGTCGAAGAGACCCAGTACTTC.

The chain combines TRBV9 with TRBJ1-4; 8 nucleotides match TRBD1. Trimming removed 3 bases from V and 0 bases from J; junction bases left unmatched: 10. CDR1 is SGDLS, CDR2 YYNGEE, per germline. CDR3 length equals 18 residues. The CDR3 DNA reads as TGTGCCAGCAGCGCAAGGGGACCAGGGGGCTCAACTAATGAAAAACTGTTTTTT. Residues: CASSARGPGGSTNEKLFF. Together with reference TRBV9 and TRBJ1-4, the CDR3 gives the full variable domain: DSGVTQTPKHLITATGQRVTLRCSPRSGDLSVYWYQQSLDQGLQFLIQYYNGEERAKGNILERFSAQQFPDLHSELNLSSLELGDSALYFCASSARGPGGSTNEKLFFGSGTQLSVL.

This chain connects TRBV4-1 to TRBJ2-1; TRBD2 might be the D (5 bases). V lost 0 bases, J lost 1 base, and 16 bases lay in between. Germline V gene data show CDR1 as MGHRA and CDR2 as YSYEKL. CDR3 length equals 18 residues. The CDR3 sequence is CASSQEAVAVVSYNEQFF. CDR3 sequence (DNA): TGCGCCAGCAGCCAAGAAGCGGTGGCGGTAGTTTCCTACAATGAGCAGTTCTTC.

The CDR3 nucleotides read TGTGCCAGCAGTCTTGCAGGGACCAACACTGAAGCTTTCTTT. Translated: CASSLAGTNTEAFF. The rearrangement links TRBV28 to TRBJ1-1; D may be TRBD1 (5 bases). The CDR3 has 14 residues. V was cut by 5 bases and J by 2 bases, with 12 bases left in between. Germline-derived CDR1 and CDR2 are MDHEN and SYDVKM.

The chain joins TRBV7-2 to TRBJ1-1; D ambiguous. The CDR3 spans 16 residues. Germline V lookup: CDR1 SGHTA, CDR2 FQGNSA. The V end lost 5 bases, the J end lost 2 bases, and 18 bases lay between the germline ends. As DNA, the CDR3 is TGTGCCAGCAGCCTCGCCCCTGGTGGAGGAAACACTGAAGCTTTCTTT. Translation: CASSLAPGGGNTEAFF.

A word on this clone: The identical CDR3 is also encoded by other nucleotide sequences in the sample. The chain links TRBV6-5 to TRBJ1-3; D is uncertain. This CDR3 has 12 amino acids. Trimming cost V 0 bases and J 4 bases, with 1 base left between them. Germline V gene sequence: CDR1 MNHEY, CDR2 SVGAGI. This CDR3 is CASSYSGNTIYF. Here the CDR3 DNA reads TGTGCCAGCAGTTACTCAGGAAACACCATATATTTT.

The DNA of the CDR3 is TGTGCCAGCCGGCTAGGATCAGGGGGCAATGAGCAGTTCTTC. As protein: CASRLGSGGNEQFF. The chain carries TRBV6-5 and TRBJ2-1; TRBD1 matches at 7 bases. Germline CDR1 is MNHEY and CDR2 is SVGAGI. The V gene end was trimmed by 8 bases and the J gene end by 6 bases; junction bases not matched to a gene: 10. This CDR3 contains 14 residues.

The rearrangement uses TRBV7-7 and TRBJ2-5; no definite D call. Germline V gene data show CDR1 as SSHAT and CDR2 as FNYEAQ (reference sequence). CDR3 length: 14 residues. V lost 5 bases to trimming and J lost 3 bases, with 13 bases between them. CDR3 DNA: TGTGCCAGCAGCCTCTATCCTACGGAAGAGACCCAGTACTTC. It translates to CASSLYPTEETQYF.

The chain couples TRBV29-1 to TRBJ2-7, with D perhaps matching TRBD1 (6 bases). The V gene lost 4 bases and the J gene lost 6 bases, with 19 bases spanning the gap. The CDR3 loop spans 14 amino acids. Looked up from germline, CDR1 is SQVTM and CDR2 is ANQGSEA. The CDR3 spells CSVGDGQRWGEQYF. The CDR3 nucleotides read TGCAGCGTTGGCGATGGACAGCGCTGGGGCGAGCAGTACTTC.

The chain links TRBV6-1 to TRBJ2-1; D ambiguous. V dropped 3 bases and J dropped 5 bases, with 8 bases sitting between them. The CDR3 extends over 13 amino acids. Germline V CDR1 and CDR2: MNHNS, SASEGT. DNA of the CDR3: TGTGCCAGCAGTGATACAGATAACAATGAGCAGTTCTTC. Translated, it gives CASSDTDNNEQFF.

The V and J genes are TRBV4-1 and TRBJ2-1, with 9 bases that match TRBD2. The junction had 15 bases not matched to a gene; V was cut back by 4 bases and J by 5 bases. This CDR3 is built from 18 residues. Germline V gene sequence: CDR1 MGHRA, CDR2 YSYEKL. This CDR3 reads CASSRRTGRTSDNNEQFF. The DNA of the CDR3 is TGCGCCAGCAGCCGGAGGACAGGTAGGACTAGCGATAACAATGAGCAGTTCTTC.